This TCR beta chain appears in the sequencing data of a study of cytomegalovirus exposure and HLA in healthy donors. General study findings and limits: There were some public TCRs occurring in many donors, but most TCR sequences were rare.

On this clone: Antigen: not known.

J was trimmed by 6 bases and V by 1 base; bases with no gene match: 2. CDR3 length: 14 amino acids. Germline V CDR1 and CDR2: LNHDA, SQIVND (reference sequence). The table came from immunoSEQ multiplex PCR; TCRdb's copy has only in-frame clones and leaves some out. Among about 130,000 clones listed, approximately 94% were seen once. Sequenced: PBMCs. The genes are TRBV19 and TRBJ1-5; 8 nucleotides match TRBD1. The TCR was taken from a woman under 30 in good health and CMV-seronegative. The CDR3 nucleotides are TGTGCCAGTAGTATAGCAGGGGGCGGTCAGCCCCAGCATTTT. It yields the protein CASSIAGGGQPQHF.